Shown below are 8 T cell receptor beta chains from a single sample sequenced in a study of T cells in Graves' hyperthyroidism and ophthalmopathy. Researchers amplified the TCR beta CDR3 regions from RNA transcripts. A first-round RT-PCR of the TCR CDR3 used the HTBI primer set. A single record per CDR3 protein comes from TCRdb applying MiXCR to the multiplex PCR reads. Among about 59,000 distinct CDR3 sequences, around 50% were seen once, and the ten largest hold about 3.3%. The sequenced sample consisted of blood. These receptors were obtained from a woman in her fifties or sixties with Graves' ophthalmopathy.

The gene calls are TRBV7-9 and TRBJ2-5; D is unresolved. Germline V gene data show CDR1 as SEHNR and CDR2 as FQNEAQ (reference sequence). The germline V and J ends were trimmed by 8 bases and 0 bases, with 16 bases remaining between them. CDR3 length equals 15 residues. CDR3 protein: CASGSHLAYQETQYF. CDR3 in DNA: TGTGCCAGCGGCTCGCATCTGGCGTACCAAGAGACCCAGTACTTC.

The V and J genes are TRBV7-6 and TRBJ2-1, with a weak D call TRBD1 (6 bases). CDR1 and CDR2 from the germline V gene are SGHVS and FNYEAQ. Deletions cut 3 bases from V and 8 bases from J, with 11 bases between. CDR3 length: 13 residues. This CDR3 reads CASSLDRGDEQFF. In nucleotides, the CDR3 is TGTGCCAGCAGCTTGGACAGAGGTGATGAGCAGTTCTTC.

The sample holds many counts of this clonotype. V is TRBV3-1 and J is TRBJ2-7, with 7 bases matching TRBD1. After removal of 3 bases from V and 5 bases from J, the junction contained 1 base not matched to a gene. Germline CDR1 and CDR2: LGHDT and YNNKEL (reference sequence). There are 12 residues in the CDR3. CDR3 protein: CASSHRGNEQYF. For the CDR3, the DNA is TGTGCCAGCAGCCACAGGGGGAACGAGCAGTACTTC.

This clonotype was recorded at least ten times. The chain links TRBV20-1 to TRBJ1-4; unclear D gene. The CDR3 consists of 17 residues. The V end lost 2 bases, the J end lost 0 bases, and 16 bases lay between the germline ends. The germline gives CDR1 DFQATT, CDR2 SNEGSKA (reference sequence). CDR3 loop: CSARSRYGSATNEKLFF. The CDR3 coding sequence is TGCAGTGCTAGATCGCGTTATGGGTCAGCAACTAATGAAAAACTGTTTTTT.

This clonotype was picked up many times. The chain combines TRBV20-1 with TRBJ2-2; no firm D call. CDR1 is DFQATT and CDR2 is SNEGSKA in the germline V gene (reference sequence). Trimming cost V 5 bases and J 4 bases, with 14 bases left between them. CDR3 size: 14 residues. CDR3 bases: TGCAGTGCTCCGAGTAGGGTGGGCACCGGGGAGCTGTTTTTT. This codes for CSAPSRVGTGELFF.

J is TRBJ1-1 and V is TRBV24-1, with 9 nucleotides matching TRBD1. Germline trimming cut 4 bases from V and 4 bases from J; bases unmatched to any gene: 9. Germline CDR1 KGHDR, CDR2 SFDVKD. This CDR3 spans 16 amino acids. In DNA, the CDR3 is TGTGCCACCAGTGACCCCGGGACAGGGATCGTCACTGAAGCTTTCTTT. Amino acid sequence: CATSDPGTGIVTEAFF.

Points on this clonotype: Given a much more abundant clone one base away, this may be a read error. The chain joins TRBV6-6 to TRBJ2-6; TRBD1 matches at 9 bases. Germline values: CDR1 MNHNY, CDR2 SVGAGI (reference sequence). CDR3 size: 19 residues. The CDR3 here is CASGYVPGQGLGGANVLTF. CDR3 in DNA: TGTGCCAGCGGTTACGTTCCGGGACAGGGCTTGGGTGGGGCCAACGTCCTGACTTTC.

The table lists this clonotype with many counts. The rearrangement joins TRBV10-3 to TRBJ2-3; possibly TRBD1 or TRBD2 for D (6 bases each). The V end was cut by 5 bases, the J end by 2 bases, with 17 bases between. CDR3 length: 16 residues. Germline V lookup: CDR1 ENHRY, CDR2 SYGVKD. The CDR3 region has the DNA TGTGCCATCAGTCGGAGGGGGGACCCTGACACAGATACGCAGTATTTT. It codes for CAISRRGDPDTDTQYF.